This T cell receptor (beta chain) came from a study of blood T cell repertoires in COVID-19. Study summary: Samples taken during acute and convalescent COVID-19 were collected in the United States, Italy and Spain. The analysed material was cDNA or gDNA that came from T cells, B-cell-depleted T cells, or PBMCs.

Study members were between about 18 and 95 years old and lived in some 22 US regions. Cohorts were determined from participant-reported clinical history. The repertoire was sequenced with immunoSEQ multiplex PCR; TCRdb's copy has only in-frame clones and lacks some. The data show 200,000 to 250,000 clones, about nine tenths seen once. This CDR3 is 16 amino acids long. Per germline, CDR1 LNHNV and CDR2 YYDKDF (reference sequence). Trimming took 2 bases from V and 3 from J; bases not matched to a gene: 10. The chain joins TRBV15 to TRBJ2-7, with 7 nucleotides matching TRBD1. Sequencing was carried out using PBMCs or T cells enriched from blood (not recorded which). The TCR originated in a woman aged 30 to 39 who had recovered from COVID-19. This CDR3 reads CATSRSLGQRDYEQYF. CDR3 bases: TGTGCCACCAGCAGATCGTTGGGACAGAGAGACTACGAGCAGTACTTC.